This TCR beta chain was identified in a study of cytomegalovirus exposure and HLA in healthy donors. Study-wide points: Common viral pathogens seemed, in a later analysis, to connect with several of the most significant clusters.

PCR involved 60 Vbeta and 13 Jbeta primers. Using immunoSEQ multiplex PCR, the repertoire was profiled, and TCRdb retains in-frame clones only, with some absent. Among some 200,000 clones listed, around 88% were seen once. A remark on this clone: The antigen remains unidentified.

Germline CDR1 and CDR2: GTSNPN and SVGIG (reference sequence). The V and J ends lost 3 bases and 2 bases respectively, with 14 bases between them. This CDR3 comprises 15 residues. This clonotype was sampled from a woman aged 18-35 years in good health and CMV-seronegative. What was sequenced was PBMCs. The chain has TRBV30 and TRBJ2-1, with D perhaps TRBD2 (6 bases). The DNA for the CDR3 is TGTGCCTGGAGACTCCCTGGACTAACCTACAATGAGCAGTTCTTC. Its protein is CAWRLPGLTYNEQFF. The variable domain in full, completed from reference TRBV30 and TRBJ2-1, reads SQTIHQWPATLVQPVGSPLSLECTVEGTSNPNLYWYRQAAGRGLQLLFYSVGIGQISSEVPQNLSASRPQDRQFILSSKKLLLSDSGFYLCAWRLPGLTYNEQFFGPGTRLTVL.